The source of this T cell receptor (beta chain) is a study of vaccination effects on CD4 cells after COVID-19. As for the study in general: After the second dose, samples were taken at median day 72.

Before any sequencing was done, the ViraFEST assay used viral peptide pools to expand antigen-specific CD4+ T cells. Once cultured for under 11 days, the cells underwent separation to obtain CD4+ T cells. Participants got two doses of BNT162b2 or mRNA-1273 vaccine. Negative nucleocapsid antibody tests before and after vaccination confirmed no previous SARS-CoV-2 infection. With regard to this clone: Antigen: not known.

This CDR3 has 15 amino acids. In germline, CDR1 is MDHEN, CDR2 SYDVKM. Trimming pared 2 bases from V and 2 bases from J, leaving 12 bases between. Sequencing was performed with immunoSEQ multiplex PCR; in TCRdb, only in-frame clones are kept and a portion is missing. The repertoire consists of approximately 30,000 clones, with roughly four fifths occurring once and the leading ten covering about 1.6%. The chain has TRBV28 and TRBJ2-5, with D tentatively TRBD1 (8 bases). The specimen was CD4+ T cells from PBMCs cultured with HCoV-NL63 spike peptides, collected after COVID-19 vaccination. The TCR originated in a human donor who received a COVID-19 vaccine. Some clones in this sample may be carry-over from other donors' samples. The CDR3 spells CASSLTGGGQETQYF. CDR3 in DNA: TGTGCCAGCAGTTTAACAGGGGGGGGGCAAGAGACCCAGTACTTC.